A selection of T cell receptor beta chains follows, all from one sample in a study of T cells expressing NK-cell markers. Using the 5' RACE reads, TCRdb records one entry per CDR3 protein without DNA. This sample carries some 140,000 distinct CDR3 sequences, with around a third going to the ten biggest clones. The sequencing input was blood T cells: a sorted CD56 or NKG2C T cell subset, CD4+ or CD8+ T cells, or bulk PBMC T cells (not recorded which). These receptor sequences come from a woman aged 45-65 years in good health. The CDR3 runs from the conserved cysteine through the conserved F or W.

CDR3aa,j_gene,v_gene
CASSQIVGELFF,TRBJ2-2,TRBV12-3/TRBV12-4
CASSQLANEQFF,TRBJ2-1,TRBV10-2
CASSLDIGNSYNEQFF,TRBJ2-1,TRBV7-3
CASSDQGATGELFF,TRBJ2-2,TRBV6-1
CASSQYLWEREAGETQYF,TRBJ2-5,TRBV3-1
CASSQGTGEVSGELFF,TRBJ2-2,TRBV4-1
CASAAPGGEQYF,TRBJ2-7,TRBV12-5
CASSQITGESTDTQYF,TRBJ2-3,TRBV16
CATSRKTDTQYF,TRBJ2-3,TRBV15
CASSPSSLAGVRDTQYF,TRBJ2-3,TRBV7-2
CASAAGGEEDTQYF,TRBJ2-3,TRBV6-2/TRBV6-3
CASSLTGLLPGEQYF,TRBJ2-7,TRBV3-1
CASSRVWDSNQPQHF,TRBJ1-5,TRBV4-1
CASSLVGLSNTGELFF,TRBJ2-2,TRBV7-8
CATSLAGGAYNEQFF,TRBJ2-1,TRBV24-1
CSATPGTSGYNEQFF,TRBJ2-1,TRBV20-1
CASSDPGDLETQYF,TRBJ2-5,TRBV9
CATSANLAGVTDTQYF,TRBJ2-3,TRBV24-1